This T cell receptor (beta chain) was recorded in a study of metastatic and nonmetastatic thyroid tumors. Study-level background: Across peripheral blood and tumor or nodule tissue samples taken from malignant and benign thyroid patients, the repertoires were compared with one another.

This clone was counted ten times or more. TCRdb redid the clone calls on the PCR reads using MiXCR. The sample lists roughly 14,000 clones, roughly 25% occurring once. Germline assignment: CDR1 MRHNA and CDR2 SNTAGT. This CDR3 has 16 residues. The V end lost 0 bases, the J end lost 3 bases, and 13 bases lay between the germline ends. Patients underwent thyroid surgery, and none had received any treatment before it. This TCR was sampled from a female donor with papillary thyroid cancer or a benign thyroid nodule (not recorded which). Some clones in this sample may be carry-over from other donors' samples. The material sequenced was tumor tissue. The chain uses TRBV6-4 and TRBJ2-3, with D perhaps matching TRBD2 (6 bases). CDR3 bases: TGTGCCAGCAGTGACTCGGTGGGAGGAGGGACAGATACGCAGTATTTT. Encoded protein: CASSDSVGGGTDTQYF.